What follows are 29 T cell receptor beta chains derived from one specimen sequenced in a study of blood T cells in healthy people across ages. Then a second PCR, running roughly 7 to 11 cycles, was carried out with a sample-barcoded 5' primer and a J-beta primer mix. From the 5' RACE reads, TCRdb called clonotypes with MiXCR, one entry per CDR3 protein. The data hold roughly 800,000 distinct CDR3 sequences, with 58% observed a single time. The sequenced sample consisted of blood. These receptors were collected from a man aged 25-40 years in good health.

Remarks on this clonotype: One junction end does not reproduce the germline sequence, and a read error may be involved. The genes are TRBV9 and TRBJ2-5; 7 bases map to TRBD2. The CDR3 contains 15 residues. Germline V gene data show CDR1 as SGDLS and CDR2 as YYNGEE. The CDR3 loop reads CANSASGNLQETQYF. CDR3 DNA: TGTGCCAACAGCGCCAGCGGGAACCTCCAAGAGACCCAGTACTTC.

The V and J genes are TRBV4-2 and TRBJ2-5, with D maybe TRBD2 (6 bases). The J call may be mistaken, given a closer DNA end match to TRBJ2-7. Germline CDR1 reads LGHNA; CDR2 reads YNFKEQ. The CDR3 runs to 19 residues. The CDR3 nucleotides are TGTGCCAGCAGCCGAGAACTAGCATTCGGTCCGCTAGCAGACTACGAGCAGTACTTC. It translates to CASSRELAFGPLADYEQYF.

This chain uses TRBV7-2 with TRBJ2-4; the match to TRBD1 covers 8 bases. This CDR3 has 15 amino acids. The ends lost 5 bases at V and 2 bases at J; junction bases unmatched: 5. Germline V gives CDR1 SGHTA, CDR2 FQGNSA. CDR3 DNA: TGTGCCAGCAGCACAGGGGGGAAGTCCAAAAACATTCAGTACTTC. Encoded protein: CASSTGGKSKNIQYF.

The chain is built from TRBV7-9 and TRBJ2-5; no definite D call. V lost 3 bases, J lost 0 bases, and 8 bases lay in between. The CDR3 runs to 14 residues. CDR1 SEHNR and CDR2 FQNEAQ come from the germline V gene (reference sequence). The CDR3 sequence: CASSFLRDQETQYF. The CDR3 DNA follows: TGTGCCAGCAGCTTCCTCCGGGACCAAGAGACCCAGTACTTC.

The gene calls are TRBV7-2 and TRBJ2-1, with D hard to call. Trimming cost V 1 base and J 11 bases, with 9 bases left between them. Germline V CDR1 and CDR2: SGHTA, FQGNSA. The CDR3 is 12 residues long. DNA of the CDR3: TGTGCCAGCAGCTTAGAGGGTACGAAGCAGTTCTTC. Translating it yields CASSLEGTKQFF.

This clonotype showed up just once. The V and J genes are TRBV19 and TRBJ1-1, with D tentatively TRBD1 (6 bases). Germline loops: CDR1 LNHDA, CDR2 SQIVND (reference sequence). Trimming took off 3 bases at V and 9 bases at J, with 11 bases between the two ends. The CDR3 extends over 12 amino acids. The CDR3 protein is CASSMIRGQAFF. DNA of the CDR3: TGTGCCAGTAGTATGATCAGGGGACAAGCTTTCTTT.

This clonotype has more than one count but fewer than ten. The CDR3 nucleotides read TGTGCCAGCAGTTTTGGCAGCTACGACGAGCAGTACTTC. The encoded protein is CASSFGSYDEQYF. The chain is built from TRBV12-3 or TRBV12-4 and TRBJ2-4; D uncertain. The J call may be mistaken, given a closer DNA end match to TRBJ2-7. This CDR3 is built from 13 residues.

The genes are TRBV18 and TRBJ2-1, with D tentatively TRBD1 (5 bases). Germline-derived CDR1 and CDR2 are KGHSH and LQKENI. Trimming cost V 3 bases and J 12 bases, with 18 bases left between them. CDR3 length equals 14 residues. The CDR3 DNA is TGTGCCAGCTCACCGGGGCAGCCTGGACCCAGGCAGTTCTTC. Its translation is CASSPGQPGPRQFF.

The chain joins TRBV7-2 to TRBJ2-3; D uncertain. Germline V gene sequence: CDR1 SGHTA, CDR2 FQGNSA. The V gene lost 1 base and the J gene lost 4 bases, with 6 bases spanning the gap. This CDR3 is built from 13 residues. The CDR3 sequence: CASSLGYADTQYF. As DNA, the CDR3 is TGTGCCAGCAGCTTAGGATACGCAGATACGCAGTATTTT. Looking up the rest from reference TRBV7-2 and TRBJ2-3 gives the full variable domain: GAGVSQSPSNKVTEKGKDVELRCDPISGHTALYWYRQSLGQGLEFLIYFQGNSAPDKSGLPSDRFSAERTGGSVSTLTIQRTQQEDSAVYLCASSLGYADTQYFGPGTRLTVL.

This clonotype came up many times. This chain uses TRBV20-1 with TRBJ2-7; the D gene is possibly TRBD2 (6 bases). This CDR3 has 15 amino acids. The germline gives CDR1 DFQATT, CDR2 SNEGSKA (reference sequence). V lost 0 bases and J lost 2, with 14 bases in between. In nucleotides, the CDR3 is TGCAGTGCTAGAGAGGTGAGCGGGCTGACCTACGAGCAGTACTTC. As protein: CSAREVSGLTYEQYF.

J is TRBJ2-5 and V is TRBV7-2, with D perhaps TRBD1 (5 bases). Looked up from germline, CDR1 is SGHTA and CDR2 is FQGNSA. The CDR3 has 14 residues. V lost 4 bases and J 11 bases, leaving 20 bases between the germline ends. CDR3 DNA: TGTGCCAGCAGCTGGAGACGCCAAGGGGATGAGCAGTACTTC. Protein: CASSWRRQGDEQYF. Complete variable domain (other parts from reference TRBV7-2 and TRBJ2-5): GAGVSQSPSNKVTEKGKDVELRCDPISGHTALYWYRQSLGQGLEFLIYFQGNSAPDKSGLPSDRFSAERTGGSVSTLTIQRTQQEDSAVYLCASSWRRQGDEQYFGPGTRLLVL.

Ten or more counts support this clonotype. The chain carries TRBV20-1 and TRBJ2-4, with 10 bases matching TRBD1. The CDR3 spans 12 residues. Unmatched junction bases numbered 3, after V lost 4 bases and J lost 9 bases. Germline V lookup: CDR1 DFQATT, CDR2 SNEGSKA (reference sequence). The CDR3: CSATGQGSIQYF. CDR3 in DNA: TGCAGTGCTACGGGACAGGGGAGCATTCAGTACTTC.

This chain connects TRBV15 to TRBJ2-3; 9 bases agree with TRBD2. CDR3 size: 16 residues. Germline V gene sequence: CDR1 LNHNV, CDR2 YYDKDF (reference sequence). The J segment lost 0 bases and the V segment lost 3 bases, leaving 4 bases of the junction unmatched. The CDR3 region has the DNA TGTGCCACCAGCAGCCGTAGCGGGAGAAGCACAGATACGCAGTATTTT. Amino acids: CATSSRSGRSTDTQYF.

This clonotype occurred a few times. This chain links TRBV20-1 with TRBJ2-7; D assignment may be TRBD1 or TRBD2 (6 bases each). CDR1 and CDR2 (germline): DFQATT, SNEGSKA (reference sequence). The CDR3 extends over 15 amino acids. The V end lost 0 bases, the J end lost 3 bases, and 15 bases lay between the germline ends. For the CDR3, the DNA is TGCAGTGCTAGAGACCCCCGGGGGACAAACTACGAGCAGTACTTC. This translates into CSARDPRGTNYEQYF.

The chain employs TRBV5-6 and TRBJ2-7; D is perhaps TRBD1 (6 bases). This CDR3 comprises 15 residues. V gave up 4 bases and J gave up 2 bases, with 16 bases separating them. Per the germline V gene, CDR1 is SGHDT and CDR2 is YYEEEE. CDR3 loop: CASSPGTPTTYEQYF. CDR3 DNA: TGTGCCAGCAGCCCCGGGACACCCACCACCTACGAGCAGTACTTC.

The chain is built from TRBV3-1 and TRBJ2-7; TRBD2 agrees at 7 bases. Losses at the gene ends were 2 bases for V and 6 bases for J; bases not matched to a gene: 10. The length of the CDR3 is 15 residues. From germline, CDR1 is LGHDT and CDR2 YNNKEL (reference sequence). The CDR3 region has the DNA TGTGCCAGCAGCCAACCGCTAGCGGTAGAGGCCGAGCAGTACTTC. Translated: CASSQPLAVEAEQYF.

The CDR3 nucleotides are TGTGCCAGCAGCTCATTGAGAAAAGGACTAGCGACCCAGTACTTC. Its protein product is CASSSLRKGLATQYF. V is TRBV7-8 and J is TRBJ2-7; TRBD2 matches at 8 bases. The J call is uncertain, as TRBJ2-5 better fits the DNA end. The CDR3 contains 15 residues. CDR1 and CDR2 from the germline V gene are SGHVS and FQNEAQ.

CDR3 region: CSAIWGSSYNEQFF. In nucleotides, the CDR3 is TGCAGCGCGATTTGGGGGAGCTCCTACAATGAGCAGTTCTTC. V is TRBV20-1 and J is TRBJ2-1, with D perhaps assigned TRBD1 or TRBD2 (5 bases each). The CDR3 is 14 amino acids. CDR1 is DFQATT and CDR2 is SNEGSKA in the germline V gene (reference sequence).

This clonotype was seen a few times. With a much larger clone just one base away, this may be a read error. The chain couples TRBV29-1 to TRBJ1-6, with TRBD1 matching over 7 bases. This CDR3 has 13 amino acids. The germline CDR1 and CDR2 sequences are SQVTM and ANQGSEA. Trimming removed 8 bases from V and 5 bases from J; junction bases left unmatched: 6. The CDR3 coding sequence is TGCAGCTGTCGACAGGGCCATAATTCACCCCTCCACTTT. Amino acid sequence: CSCRQGHNSPLHF.

The rearrangement links TRBV21-1 to TRBJ2-4. TRBV21-1 is described as a pseudogene. The CDR3 spans 14 residues. The CDR3 protein is CASIPRVSKNIQYF. CDR3 nucleotide sequence: TGTGCCAGCATACCCCGAGTTAGCAAAAACATTCAGTACTTC.

The chain couples TRBV7-9 to TRBJ2-5, with 10 bases lining up with TRBD1. The DNA end favors TRBJ2-7, so the J call may be wrong. This CDR3 has 14 residues. From germline, CDR1 is SEHNR and CDR2 FQNEAQ (reference sequence). CDR3 bases: TGTGCCAGCAGCTTTGGGACAGGGGTCGACGAGCAGTACTTC. As protein: CASSFGTGVDEQYF.

The chain joins TRBV6-2 or TRBV6-3 to TRBJ2-2; a weak D match, TRBD1 (5 bases). CDR3 length equals 17 residues. With 1 base removed from V and 6 bases from J, the gap between germline ends came to 18 bases. The germline V gene encodes CDR1 MNHEY and CDR2 SVGEGT. This chain's CDR3 is CASSYFQGVVQPGELFF. The CDR3 bases are TGTGCCAGCAGTTACTTCCAGGGCGTAGTTCAGCCCGGGGAGCTGTTTTTT.

This clonotype was recorded only once. The genes are TRBV21-1 and TRBJ2-1; the DNA was not used to check the table's D call, TRBD1. The closer fit of TRBJ2-7 to the DNA end suggests the J call may be wrong. TRBV21-1 has pseudogene status. This CDR3 is 16 amino acids long. CDR3 bases: TGTGCCAGCAGCAATACGACAGGGGACCCGATTAATGAGCAGTACTTC. It specifies CASSNTTGDPINEQYF.

This chain joins TRBV4-2 and TRBJ2-1; no clear D gene. There are 14 residues in the CDR3. The V end lost 0 bases, the J end lost 3 bases, and 6 bases lay between the germline ends. Per the germline V gene, CDR1 is LGHNA and CDR2 is YNFKEQ. This CDR3 reads CASSQEGFYNEQFF. The CDR3 DNA reads TGTGCCAGCAGCCAAGAAGGCTTCTACAATGAGCAGTTCTTC.

The chain employs TRBV5-5 and TRBJ2-5, with TRBD2 identical over 7 bases. The J call may be incorrect, as the DNA end agrees better with TRBJ2-7. Germline V gives CDR1 SGHKS, CDR2 YYEKEE (reference sequence). The CDR3 consists of 15 residues. The DNA for the CDR3 is TGTGCCAGCAGACGAGGGTTAGCGGGCTCGGACGAGCAGTACTTC. Amino acids: CASRRGLAGSDEQYF.

In this sample, this clonotype turned up a few times. This sequence joins TRBV28 and TRBJ2-7; TRBD1 matches at 7 bases. Per germline, CDR1 MDHEN and CDR2 SYDVKM. This CDR3 is 13 amino acids long. The trim removed 4 bases at V and 4 bases at J, leaving 4 bases unmatched. CDR3 loop: CASSYRGGYEQYF. As DNA, the CDR3 is TGTGCCAGCAGTTACAGGGGCGGTTACGAGCAGTACTTC. Variable domain in full (rest from reference TRBV28 and TRBJ2-7): DVKVTQSSRYLVKRTGEKVFLECVQDMDHENMFWYRQDPGLGLRLIYFSYDVKMKEKGDIPEGYSVSREKKERFSLILESASTNQTSMYLCASSYRGGYEQYFGPGTRLTVT.

The chain carries TRBV5-1 and TRBJ1-1; D gene uncertain. The CDR3 is made up of 14 amino acids. V was shortened by 1 base and J by 1 base, with 8 bases between the two germline ends. Germline V gene data show CDR1 as SGHRS and CDR2 as YFSETQ. The DNA for the CDR3 is TGCGCCAGCAGCTTGACCGATTGGAACACTGAAGCTTTCTTT. It encodes CASSLTDWNTEAFF.

V gene TRBV11-2 combines with J gene TRBJ1-5, with no clear D. The germline V gene encodes CDR1 SGHAT and CDR2 FQNNGV. Trimming shortened V by 1 base and J by 5 bases, and 9 bases separated the two germline ends. The CDR3 runs to 14 residues. CDR3 sequence: CASSLVGGDQPQHF. As DNA, the CDR3 is TGTGCCAGCAGCTTAGTGGGAGGAGATCAGCCCCAGCATTTT.

V gene TRBV27 combines with J gene TRBJ2-7; 9 positions agree with TRBD1. Germline lookup yields CDR1 MNHEY and CDR2 SMNVEV (reference sequence). This CDR3 contains 16 residues. J gave up 4 bases and V 5 bases, and 12 bases lay outside the gene matches. The CDR3 DNA follows: TGTGCCAGCAGTCGCCGAAAAAAGGACAGGGGATACGAGCAGTACTTC. Translating gives CASSRRKKDRGYEQYF.